Listed below are T cell receptor beta chains from one sample, sequenced in a study of graft-versus-host responses after intestinal transplantation. Antigens for these TCRs are unknown. Produced via immunoSEQ multiplex PCR; TCRdb's table is partial and in-frame only. The profile shows some 39,000 clones, about 95% of them singletons. The material was unstimulated CD8+ T cells sorted from spleen or lymph node cells, obtained before transplant. These receptors were obtained from a human donor who was the organ donor for an intestinal transplant. Both conserved end residues are part of each CDR3. D genes are given only for firm matches. The listing skips clone size in some rows; elsewhere it reads once, few, many or a size class.

j_call	d_call	clone_size	v_call	cdr3_nt	cdr3_aa
TRBJ1-2	-	-	TRBV29-1	TGCAGCGTTCGGGACCGATCCTTCTATGGCTACACCTTC	CSVRDRSFYGYTF
TRBJ2-7	-	-	TRBV27	TGTGCCAGCAGTTTAGGTGGCAGCTCCTACGAGCAGTACTTC	CASSLGGSSYEQYF
TRBJ2-3	-	-	TRBV4-1	TGCGCCAGCAGCCTGCCCTCCACAGATACGCAGTATTTT	CASSLPSTDTQYF
TRBJ2-7	-	once	TRBV13	TGTGCCAGCAGCTCCCTTTTGACCTACGAGCAGTACTTC	CASSSLLTYEQYF
TRBJ2-7	TRBD1	-	TRBV9	TGTGCCAGCTCCATCAGTGACAGGGGAACCTACGAGCAGTACTTC	CASSISDRGTYEQYF
TRBJ2-1	-	-	TRBV7-9	TGTGCCAGCAGGTATGGGATGGGCAATGAGCAGTTCTTC	CASRYGMGNEQFF
TRBJ2-3	TRBD2	-	TRBV27	TGTGCCAGCAAACTAGCGGGGGGTTCCACAGATACGCAGTATTTT	CASKLAGGSTDTQYF
TRBJ2-1	-	-	TRBV29-1	TGCAGCGTTGAATTCCGGGGCCGGGCCTACAATGAGCAGTTCTTC	CSVEFRGRAYNEQFF
TRBJ2-3	-	-	TRBV5-1	TGCGCCAGCAGCTTGGTGGGGGGCCGCAAAACAGATACGCAGTATTTT	CASSLVGGRKTDTQYF
TRBJ1-1	-	-	TRBV14	TGTGCCAGCAGCCCTGGAGGTGAAGCTTTCTTT	CASSPGGEAFF
TRBJ2-7	-	-	TRBV27	TGTGCCAGCAGGTGGTCCGGCAGGGGGGACCGAGGGCAGTACTTC	CASRWSGRGDRGQYF
TRBJ1-5	-	-	TRBV5-4	TGTGCCAGCAGTTCTATTCGTGTGGGCAATCAGCCCCAGCATTTT	CASSSIRVGNQPQHF
TRBJ1-1	-	-	TRBV4-2	TGTGCCAGCAGCCAATCCGAAGGGGTGATGAACACTGAAGCTTTCTTT	CASSQSEGVMNTEAFF
TRBJ2-7	-	-	TRBV7-9	TGTGCCAGCAGCTTAGGGGGCGGCTACGAGCAGTACTTC	CASSLGGGYEQYF
TRBJ1-4	-	-	TRBV4-3	TGCGCCAGCAGCCAAGTCGCCATAGGGAGAAAACTGTTTTTT	CASSQVAIGRKLFF
TRBJ2-3	TRBD2	once	TRBV4-3	TGCGCCAGCAGCCAATCGTCAGGGACTAGCGGATTCACAGATACGCAGTATTTT	CASSQSSGTSGFTDTQYF
TRBJ2-5	-	-	TRBV7-8	TGTGCCAGCAGCTTAACGTCTCTCCACAGGGTGGAGACCCAGTACTTC	CASSLTSLHRVETQYF
TRBJ2-3	-	-	TRBV9	TGTGCCAGCAGCGTAGTTCTGGGCCCCACAGATACGCAGTATTTT	CASSVVLGPTDTQYF
TRBJ1-4	-	-	TRBV9	TGTGCCAGCAGCGAGGGGGGACTAGGGGAAAAACTGTTTTTT	CASSEGGLGEKLFF
TRBJ2-7	-	-	TRBV6-5	TGTGCCAGCAGTTACGGTTGGGGTACCCCCTACGAGCAGTACTTC	CASSYGWGTPYEQYF
TRBJ2-7	-	-	TRBV2	TGTGCCGTGCAGGGAGATAGCTCCTACGAGCAGTACTTC	CAVQGDSSYEQYF
TRBJ2-7	-	-	TRBV2	TGTGCCAGCAGTGAACCCGCATCACTTGGACCTTACGAGCAGTACTTC	CASSEPASLGPYEQYF
TRBJ2-3	TRBD2	-	TRBV19	TGTGCCAGTAAACTGTTCGGGACTAGCGGAGTAGATACGCAGTATTTT	CASKLFGTSGVDTQYF
TRBJ2-7	-	-	TRBV28	TGTGCCAGCAGAGGCCCGGGACAACCCTACGAGCAGTACTTC	CASRGPGQPYEQYF
TRBJ1-5	-	-	TRBV9	TGTGCCAGCAGCGAAACAGGGTTCAATCAGCCCCAGCATTTT	CASSETGFNQPQHF
TRBJ1-6	TRBD1	-	TRBV15	TGTGCCACCAGCAGGACAGGGGGTCAGTCACCCCTCCACTTT	CATSRTGGQSPLHF
TRBJ1-5	-	-	TRBV7-2	TGTGCCAGCAGCTTAAGTCTGGAAGGGTACGAACAGCCCCAGCATTTT	CASSLSLEGYEQPQHF
TRBJ1-5	-	-	TRBV27	TGTGCCAGCAGTCCGACCGTAGCTAATCAGCCCCAGCATTTT	CASSPTVANQPQHF
TRBJ2-3	-	-	TRBV2	TGTGCCAGCAGTGTAAGTCACACAGATACGCAGTATTTT	CASSVSHTDTQYF
TRBJ1-1	-	-	TRBV7-6	TGTGCCAGCAGCTTAGCGGGGCCTGAGGTGAACACTGAAGCTTTCTTT	CASSLAGPEVNTEAFF
TRBJ2-3	-	-	TRBV9	TGTGCCAGCAGTGGAGGTGGGGGCACAGATACGCAGTATTTT	CASSGGGGTDTQYF
TRBJ2-7	-	-	TRBV7-9	TGTGCCAGCAGCTTACGAGGAGCCTTACAGTACTTC	CASSLRGALQYF
TRBJ1-1	-	-	TRBV5-6	TGTGCCAGCAGCTTGGCCCCGGAAGACACTGAAGCTTTCTTT	CASSLAPEDTEAFF
TRBJ2-6	-	-	TRBV19	TGTGCCAGTAGTATACTACATCCGGCCAACGTCCTGACTTTC	CASSILHPANVLTF
TRBJ2-7	-	-	TRBV5-5	TGTGCCAGCAGCTTGGTAGGGTACGAGCAGTACTTC	CASSLVGYEQYF
TRBJ2-3	TRBD2	once	TRBV19	TGTGCCAGTAGTACTTCTCCCCTAGCGGGGGGATCAGATACGCAGTATTTT	CASSTSPLAGGSDTQYF
TRBJ2-7	-	-	TRBV5-4	TGTGCCAGCAGTCATGGGGGTTCTTCCCACGAGCAGTACTTC	CASSHGGSSHEQYF
TRBJ2-7	TRBD2	few	TRBV6-6	TGTGCCAGCAGTTACTCGACTAGCGGGGGGTACGAGCAGTACTTC	CASSYSTSGGYEQYF
TRBJ2-7	TRBD2	-	TRBV2	TGTGCCAGCAGTGAATCCGCTAGCGGGGTCTACGAGCAGTACTTC	CASSESASGVYEQYF
TRBJ2-5	-	-	TRBV7-2	TGTGCCAGCAGCCTAGGTGGCTGGTGGGGGAAAGAGACCCAGTACTTC	CASSLGGWWGKETQYF
TRBJ1-1	-	-	TRBV6-5	TGTGCCAGCAGTTACGGCACTGAAGCTTTCTTT	CASSYGTEAFF
TRBJ1-5	-	once	TRBV19	TGTGCCAGTAGTATACAGGGTACGGATCAGCCCCAGCATTTT	CASSIQGTDQPQHF
TRBJ1-4	-	-	TRBV9	TGTGCCAGCAGCGTCGGAGGGGTGATTAATGAAAAACTGTTTTTT	CASSVGGVINEKLFF
TRBJ2-2	TRBD2	-	TRBV7-2	TGTGCCAGCAGCCCAGAGAGGGGGACTAGCCACCGAGCCGGGGAGCTGTTTTTT	CASSPERGTSHRAGELFF
TRBJ2-7	-	-	TRBV6-4	TGTGCCAGCAGTGATTACCGGCGATTCTACGAGCAGTACTTC	CASSDYRRFYEQYF